Below are 27 T cell receptor beta chains sequenced from a single sample in a study of T cell changes during pregnancy in multiple sclerosis. The data were produced by immunoSEQ multiplex PCR, yet TCRdb's version contains in-frame clones alone and is incomplete. The table has tens of thousands of clones, less than 95% seen once; the top ten hold 0.39%. The source was CD4+ T cells from peripheral blood mononuclear cells, collected in the second trimester of pregnancy. All receptors derive from a female donor with multiple sclerosis, enrolled in a pregnancy study.

This rearrangement joins TRBV6-5 to TRBJ1-1; 11 nucleotides line up with TRBD1. CDR1 MNHEY and CDR2 SVGAGI come from the germline V gene. This CDR3 has 13 residues. J was trimmed by 7 bases and V by 6 bases; bases with no gene match: 4. CDR3 region: CASRDRGRIEAFF. As DNA, the CDR3 is TGTGCCAGCAGGGACAGGGGGCGAATTGAAGCTTTCTTT.

V is TRBV5-1 and J is TRBJ1-1; D unclear. The CDR3 totals 13 residues. Germline values: CDR1 SGHRS, CDR2 YFSETQ. V lost 4 bases and J lost 1, with 8 bases in between. The CDR3 is CASSPAGNTEAFF. For the CDR3, the DNA is TGCGCCAGCAGCCCTGCAGGGAACACTGAAGCTTTCTTT.

The chain recombines TRBV28 with TRBJ2-7; 7 positions agree with TRBD2. The CDR3 contains 15 residues. The V gene end was trimmed by 7 bases and the J gene end by 5 bases; junction bases not matched to a gene: 14. CDR1 and CDR2 from the germline V gene are MDHEN and SYDVKM. The CDR3 nucleotides read TGTGCCAGCACCACCCCCGGGCGGGAGTCCAACGAGCAGTACTTC. This encodes CASTTPGRESNEQYF.

The chain is built from TRBV29-1 and TRBJ2-1; 10 nucleotides align to TRBD1. Germline V gene lookup returns CDR1 SQVTM and CDR2 ANQGSEA. Trimming at V came to 4 bases and at J to 7 bases, leaving 7 bases not matched to a gene. The CDR3 runs to 14 residues. CDR3 amino acids: CSVGTGTGENEQFF. Here the CDR3 DNA reads TGCAGCGTTGGCACCGGGACAGGGGAGAATGAGCAGTTCTTC.

The chain combines TRBV11-2 with TRBJ2-7; D might be TRBD2 (5 bases). Germline V gene lookup returns CDR1 SGHAT and CDR2 FQNNGV. This CDR3 has 15 residues. V lost 6 bases, J lost 3 bases, and 18 bases lay in between. The CDR3 region is CASSKVAQTSYEQYF. As DNA, the CDR3 is TGTGCCAGCAGTAAGGTAGCGCAGACCAGCTACGAGCAGTACTTC.

This chain links TRBV7-8 with TRBJ1-5; 9 bases are a match to TRBD1. This CDR3 spans 15 amino acids. Germline V CDR1 and CDR2: SGHVS, FQNEAQ. V shed 2 bases, J shed 6 bases, and the junction held 5 bases outside the gene matches. The chain's CDR3 is CASSLSTGGGQPQHF. CDR3 sequence (DNA): TGTGCCAGCAGCTTAAGCACAGGGGGCGGTCAGCCCCAGCATTTT. The variable domain in full, completed from reference TRBV7-8 and TRBJ1-5, reads GAGVSQSPRYKVAKRGQDVALRCDPISGHVSLFWYQQALGQGPEFLTYFQNEAQLDKSGLPSDRFFAERPEGSVSTLKIQRTQQEDSAVYLCASSLSTGGGQPQHFGDGTRLSIL.

The V and J genes are TRBV19 and TRBJ2-7; D is perhaps TRBD1 (6 bases). The CDR3 spans 16 residues. The ends were cut back, 3 bases at V and 0 bases at J, with 15 bases in the middle. Germline V gene lookup returns CDR1 LNHDA and CDR2 SQIVND (reference sequence). Written as DNA, the CDR3 is TGTGCCAGTAGTATGCAACGGGACACCTACTCCTACGAGCAGTACTTC. Translated: CASSMQRDTYSYEQYF.

The rearrangement uses TRBV6-5 and TRBJ1-1; 7 bases match TRBD1. The germline CDR1 and CDR2 sequences are MNHEY and SVGAGI. The CDR3 runs to 14 residues. V lost 4 bases, J lost 1 base, and 3 bases stayed unmatched. The CDR3 loop is CASSSRTGNTEAFF. CDR3 DNA sequence: TGTGCCAGCAGTTCCCGGACAGGGAACACTGAAGCTTTCTTT.

The chain employs TRBV5-8 and TRBJ2-3, with 10 bases lining up with TRBD1. The CDR3 length is 20 residues. The ends lost 0 bases at V and 6 bases at J; junction bases unmatched: 19. Germline CDR1 is SGHTS and CDR2 is YDEGEE. CDR3 DNA: TGTGCCAGCAGCTTGGAGGCCACGACGTGGGAGGACAGGGGGTATGATACGCAGTATTTT. As protein: CASSLEATTWEDRGYDTQYF.

J is TRBJ2-7 and V is TRBV27; the match to TRBD1 covers 7 bases. The CDR3 covers 14 residues. The germline gives CDR1 MNHEY, CDR2 SMNVEV (reference sequence). The J segment lost 2 bases and the V segment lost 5 bases, leaving 6 bases of the junction unmatched. CDR3 residues: CASSMTGITYEQYF. The DNA for the CDR3 is TGTGCCAGCAGTATGACAGGGATTACCTACGAGCAGTACTTC.

The genes are TRBV6-1 and TRBJ2-3, with 13 bases identical to TRBD2. After removal of 4 bases from V and 1 base from J, the junction contained 11 bases not matched to a gene. This CDR3 region has 19 residues. CDR1 and CDR2 from the germline V gene are MNHNS and SASEGT. CDR3: CASSGGLAGVLRGTDTQYF. As DNA, the CDR3 is TGTGCCAGCAGTGGCGGACTAGCGGGAGTGCTTAGGGGCACAGATACGCAGTATTTT.

The chain is built from TRBV7-2 and TRBJ1-5, with D possibly TRBD1 on 5 matching bases. Deletions cut 6 bases from V and 6 bases from J, with 12 bases between. Germline assignment: CDR1 SGHTA and CDR2 FQGNSA. This CDR3 contains 13 residues. Here the CDR3 reads CASSQGVSQPQHF. The CDR3 bases are TGTGCCAGCAGTCAAGGGGTAAGTCAGCCCCAGCATTTT. Full variable domain (rest looked up from reference TRBV7-2 and TRBJ1-5): GAGVSQSPSNKVTEKGKDVELRCDPISGHTALYWYRQSLGQGLEFLIYFQGNSAPDKSGLPSDRFSAERTGGSVSTLTIQRTQQEDSAVYLCASSQGVSQPQHFGDGTRLSIL.

The V gene is TRBV21-1, the J gene TRBJ1-1; TRBD1 is taken as the D call from the table, unchecked against the DNA. TRBV21-1 is a pseudogene segment. CDR3 length: 14 amino acids. CDR3 DNA: TGTGCCAGCAGCAGGGGGACAGGGGGCACTGAAGCTTTCTTT. Translating it yields CASSRGTGGTEAFF.

V usage is TRBV21-1 and J usage is TRBJ1-5; the table's D call, TRBD1, has no DNA check behind it. TRBV21-1 is a known pseudogene. The length of the CDR3 is 18 residues. This CDR3 is CASSKGGGRQGNNQPQHF. DNA for the CDR3: TGTGCCAGCAGCAAAGGAGGCGGCCGACAGGGGAACAATCAGCCCCAGCATTTT.

The chain couples TRBV7-9 to TRBJ2-3; D gene ambiguous. CDR1 is SEHNR, CDR2 FQNEAQ, per germline (reference sequence). The CDR3 runs to 11 residues. Trimming took 10 bases from V and 6 from J, leaving 11 bases between them. CDR3 protein: CATAYYDTQYF. The CDR3 nucleotides read TGTGCCACAGCTTACTACGATACGCAGTATTTT. The full variable domain, its missing parts supplied by reference TRBV7-9 and TRBJ2-3, is DTGVSQNPRHKITKRGQNVTFRCDPISEHNRLYWYRQTLGQGPEFLTYFQNEAQLEKSRLLSDRFSAERPKGSFSTLEIQRTEQGDSAMYLCATAYYDTQYFGPGTRLTVL.

This chain joins TRBV30 and TRBJ2-3; 7 bases match TRBD2. Germline assignment: CDR1 GTSNPN and CDR2 SVGIG (reference sequence). The CDR3 has 17 residues. V lost 1 base, J lost 3 bases, and 13 bases stayed unmatched. The CDR3, as DNA: TGTGCCTGGAGTGGAGGGATGGCGGGGAGGGTAACAGATACGCAGTATTTT. This translates into CAWSGGMAGRVTDTQYF.

This clone came up once. The rearrangement links TRBV25-1 to TRBJ1-2, with 7 bases that match TRBD1. Germline lookup yields CDR1 MGHDK and CDR2 SYGVNS. The CDR3 extends over 15 amino acids. V lost 4 bases and J lost 8; bases outside the gene matches: 13. CDR3 sequence: CASSVGTVSPSGYTF. DNA of the CDR3: TGTGCCAGCAGTGTCGGGACAGTCAGCCCCTCGGGCTACACCTTC.

The chain carries TRBV19 and TRBJ1-1; no reliable D call. V was shortened by 2 bases and J by 0 bases, with 7 bases between the two germline ends. Germline-derived CDR1 and CDR2 are LNHDA and SQIVND (reference sequence). The CDR3 extends over 14 amino acids. CDR3 in amino acids: CASSIPGMNTEAFF. The CDR3 bases are TGTGCCAGTAGTATACCGGGTATGAACACTGAAGCTTTCTTT.

This chain joins TRBV7-3 and TRBJ2-6, with D possibly TRBD1 on 7 matching bases. CDR3 length: 18 residues. V was shortened by 5 bases and J by 1 base, with 18 bases between the two germline ends. Looked up from germline, CDR1 is SGHTA and CDR2 is FQGTGA. The CDR3 DNA reads as TGTGCCAGCAGCGCATACAGGGGTGGAGGGTCTGGGGCCAACGTCCTGACTTTC. It codes for CASSAYRGGGSGANVLTF.

This chain uses TRBV6-1 with TRBJ2-7, with TRBD2 identical over 11 bases. Germline V CDR1 and CDR2: MNHNS, SASEGT. The CDR3 has 15 residues. With V trimmed by 8 bases and J by 2 bases, 8 bases remained unmatched. The CDR3, as DNA: TGTGCCAGCGAGCCCGGACTAGCGGGCGCCTACGAGCAGTACTTC. Translated, it gives CASEPGLAGAYEQYF.

The chain is built from TRBV25-1 and TRBJ2-2; D gene uncertain. Between the trimmed V and J ends, which lost 5 bases and 6 bases, there was a span of 19 bases. Looked up from germline, CDR1 is MGHDK and CDR2 is SYGVNS. CDR3 size: 16 residues. The CDR3: CASSPLGRGMAGELFF. CDR3 bases: TGTGCCAGCAGTCCCCTAGGTAGAGGTATGGCCGGGGAGCTGTTTTTT.

This rearrangement joins TRBV6-5 to TRBJ2-5; D call uncertain. The DNA end favors TRBJ2-7, so the J call may be wrong. Germline CDR1 and CDR2: MNHEY and SVGAGI. CDR3 size: 12 residues. This CDR3 is CASSTPWYEQYF. The CDR3 coding sequence is TGTGCCAGCAGTACGCCTTGGTACGAGCAGTACTTC.

This clone was seen once. This rearrangement joins TRBV9 to TRBJ1-3; D not certain. CDR1 is SGDLS, CDR2 YYNGEE, per germline. Trimming shortened V by 0 bases and J by 2 bases, and 12 bases separated the two germline ends. This CDR3 is built from 16 residues. The CDR3 region has the DNA TGTGCCAGCAGCGTAGCTGCCCCAGGAACTGGAAACACCATATATTTT. Amino acids: CASSVAAPGTGNTIYF.

On this clone: The germline gene is not matched at one end of the junction; a read error may be the cause. The CDR3 DNA follows: TGTGCCAGCATTGACAGGGGTGTCTACGAGCAGTACTTC. It encodes CASIDRGVYEQYF. This chain joins TRBV6-4 and TRBJ2-7; TRBD1 matches 8 bases. The germline V gene encodes CDR1 MRHNA and CDR2 SNTAGT. The CDR3 runs 13 residues.

The chain carries TRBV5-1 and TRBJ1-4; tentative D call: TRBD1 (6 bases). The germline CDR1 and CDR2 sequences are SGHRS and YFSETQ. The CDR3 has 15 residues. Trimming removed 1 base from V and 4 bases from J, with 11 bases in between. DNA for the CDR3: TGCGCCAGCAGCTTGATGACAGGCAATAATGAAAAACTGTTTTTT. Encoded protein: CASSLMTGNNEKLFF.

The chain recombines TRBV28 with TRBJ2-7; 8 nucleotides align to TRBD1. There are 14 residues in the CDR3. Germline-derived CDR1 and CDR2 are MDHEN and SYDVKM. V lost 2 bases to trimming and J lost 5 bases; unmatched junction nucleotides: 5. CDR3: CASSLQTGAHEQYF. In nucleotides, the CDR3 is TGTGCCAGCAGTTTACAGACAGGGGCGCACGAGCAGTACTTC. Supplemented by reference TRBV28 and TRBJ2-7, the full variable domain reads DVKVTQSSRYLVKRTGEKVFLECVQDMDHENMFWYRQDPGLGLRLIYFSYDVKMKEKGDIPEGYSVSREKKERFSLILESASTNQTSMYLCASSLQTGAHEQYFGPGTRLTVT.

The gene calls are TRBV5-1 and TRBJ2-7; TRBD2 aligns across 9 bases. Unmatched junction bases numbered 10, after V lost 4 bases and J lost 5 bases. There are 15 residues in the CDR3. Germline V gives CDR1 SGHRS, CDR2 YFSETQ. The chain's CDR3 is CASSKLAGDSHEQYF. The CDR3 region has the DNA TGCGCCAGCAGCAAATTAGCGGGAGATTCCCACGAGCAGTACTTC. Filled out from reference TRBV5-1 and TRBJ2-7, the complete variable domain reads KAGVTQTPRYLIKTRGQQVTLSCSPISGHRSVSWYQQTPGQGLQFLFEYFSETQRNKGNFPGRFSGRQFSNSRSEMNVSTLELGDSALYLCASSKLAGDSHEQYFGPGTRLTVT.